This is a list of T cell receptor beta chains from one sample in a study of T-cell reconstitution after alpha-beta-depleted transplantation in children. TCRdb recomputed calls from the PCR reads with MiXCR, one row per CDR3 protein. The sample includes hundreds of thousands of distinct CDR3 sequences, around 15% of them seen just once. The sample in question was PBMCs, mostly from graft donor cells, obtained 360 days after TCRalphabeta/CD19-depleted stem cell transplant. These receptors were collected from a male patient younger than 18 who had a stem cell transplant for acute lymphoblastic leukemia, so the T cells may come from the graft donor. Both conserved end residues are part of each CDR3. Each record gives: J gene, D gene, clone size, V gene, CDR3 protein, CDR3 DNA. D genes are given only for firm matches. Size values are once, few and many counts, or a class for expanded clones, and some rows have none.

j_call: TRBJ2-2
d_call: NA
clone_size: NA
v_call: TRBV20-1
cdr3_aa: CSGLRPTTATGELFF
cdr3_nt: TGCAGTGGGCTTAGACCGACCACGGCCACCGGGGAGCTGTTTTTT

j_call: TRBJ1-1
d_call: NA
clone_size: NA
v_call: TRBV5-1
cdr3_aa: CASSAWAMNTEAFF
cdr3_nt: TGCGCCAGCAGCGCGTGGGCCATGAACACTGAAGCTTTCTTT

j_call: TRBJ2-1
d_call: TRBD2
clone_size: few
v_call: TRBV5-1
cdr3_aa: CASSLGTSGRNWDEQFF
cdr3_nt: TGCGCCAGCAGCTTGGGGACTAGCGGGAGAAATTGGGATGAGCAGTTCTTC

j_call: TRBJ2-7
d_call: TRBD2
clone_size: NA
v_call: TRBV18
cdr3_aa: CASSPLASGYYEQYF
cdr3_nt: TGTGCCAGCTCACCATTGGCTAGCGGTTACTACGAGCAGTACTTC

j_call: TRBJ1-3
d_call: NA
clone_size: NA
v_call: TRBV12-3/TRBV12-4
cdr3_aa: CASSAPGRVGNTIYF
cdr3_nt: TGTGCCAGCAGTGCCCCTGGACGGGTTGGAAACACCATATATTTT

j_call: TRBJ2-1
d_call: TRBD2
clone_size: NA
v_call: TRBV2
cdr3_aa: CASQRVAGVINNEQFF
cdr3_nt: TGTGCCAGCCAAAGGGTAGCGGGAGTGATAAACAATGAGCAGTTCTTC

j_call: TRBJ2-7
d_call: NA
clone_size: NA
v_call: TRBV29-1
cdr3_aa: CSVERGEQYF
cdr3_nt: TGCAGCGTTGAGCGAGGCGAGCAGTACTTC

j_call: TRBJ2-1
d_call: TRBD2
clone_size: NA
v_call: TRBV5-8
cdr3_aa: CASIKGGSNEQFF
cdr3_nt: TGTGCCAGCATCAAGGGAGGGTCCAATGAGCAGTTCTTC

j_call: TRBJ2-1
d_call: NA
clone_size: few
v_call: TRBV5-1
cdr3_aa: CASGLMEGYNEQFF
cdr3_nt: TGCGCCAGCGGGTTAATGGAGGGCTACAATGAGCAGTTCTTC

j_call: TRBJ2-5
d_call: NA
clone_size: many
v_call: TRBV13
cdr3_aa: CASSLRQGRETQYF
cdr3_nt: TGTGCCAGCAGCTTACGTCAGGGGCGAGAGACCCAGTACTTC

j_call: TRBJ1-3
d_call: TRBD1
clone_size: NA
v_call: TRBV5-1
cdr3_aa: CASSFQGVASGNTIYF
cdr3_nt: TGCGCCAGCAGCTTTCAGGGGGTAGCCTCTGGAAACACCATATATTTT

j_call: TRBJ1-2
d_call: NA
clone_size: many
v_call: TRBV5-1
cdr3_aa: CASSARSYGYTF
cdr3_nt: TGCGCCAGCAGCGCCAGAAGCTATGGCTACACCTTC

j_call: TRBJ1-6
d_call: NA
clone_size: NA
v_call: TRBV5-1
cdr3_aa: CASSKIGRDSPLHF
cdr3_nt: TGCGCCAGCAGCAAGATTGGGAGGGATTCACCCCTCCACTTT

j_call: TRBJ2-6
d_call: TRBD2
clone_size: few
v_call: TRBV27
cdr3_aa: CASSWTSGRVPGANVLTF
cdr3_nt: TGTGCCAGCAGTTGGACTAGCGGGAGGGTCCCTGGGGCCAACGTCCTGACTTTC

j_call: TRBJ2-3
d_call: TRBD1
clone_size: few
v_call: TRBV12-3/TRBV12-4
cdr3_aa: CASSRGQGAITDTQYF
cdr3_nt: TGTGCCAGCAGCCGAGGACAGGGGGCGATCACAGATACGCAGTATTTT

j_call: TRBJ2-7
d_call: NA
clone_size: NA
v_call: TRBV11-2
cdr3_aa: CASSGQFSREQYF
cdr3_nt: TGTGCCAGCAGCGGCCAATTCAGCCGCGAGCAGTACTTC

j_call: TRBJ2-1
d_call: TRBD2
clone_size: NA
v_call: TRBV20-1
cdr3_aa: CSALKGLAGDEQFF
cdr3_nt: TGCAGTGCCCTGAAAGGACTAGCAGGGGATGAGCAGTTCTTC

j_call: TRBJ1-2
d_call: NA
clone_size: few
v_call: TRBV27
cdr3_aa: CASSLSGYSYGYTF
cdr3_nt: TGTGCCAGCAGTTTATCAGGGTACTCCTATGGCTACACCTTC

j_call: TRBJ1-2
d_call: NA
clone_size: NA
v_call: TRBV11-2
cdr3_aa: CASSSLWGNGGYTF
cdr3_nt: TGTGCCAGCAGCTCACTGTGGGGGAATGGTGGCTACACCTTC

j_call: TRBJ2-3
d_call: TRBD1
clone_size: few
v_call: TRBV7-3
cdr3_aa: CASSLTPRVAGGSADTQYF
cdr3_nt: TGTGCCAGCAGCTTAACCCCCCGCGTGGCAGGGGGCTCAGCAGATACGCAGTATTTT

j_call: TRBJ2-3
d_call: NA
clone_size: many
v_call: TRBV7-8
cdr3_aa: CASSKRRLIQADTQYF
cdr3_nt: TGTGCCAGCAGCAAGAGGCGCTTGATCCAGGCAGATACGCAGTATTTT

j_call: TRBJ1-2
d_call: NA
clone_size: NA
v_call: TRBV12-3/TRBV12-4
cdr3_aa: CASTPGGEGYTF
cdr3_nt: TGTGCCAGCACCCCCGGAGGGGAAGGCTACACCTTC

j_call: TRBJ1-1
d_call: TRBD1
clone_size: NA
v_call: TRBV20-1
cdr3_aa: CSATPDRARGNRNTEAFF
cdr3_nt: TGCAGTGCTACCCCCGACAGGGCTAGAGGGAACCGGAACACTGAAGCTTTCTTT

j_call: TRBJ1-5
d_call: NA
clone_size: many
v_call: TRBV12-3/TRBV12-4
cdr3_aa: CASSLSGGPNQPQHF
cdr3_nt: TGTGCCAGCAGTTTAAGTGGGGGCCCCAATCAGCCCCAGCATTTT

j_call: TRBJ2-7
d_call: TRBD2
clone_size: many
v_call: TRBV9
cdr3_aa: CASSLLAGGDEQYF
cdr3_nt: TGTGCCAGCAGCCTACTAGCGGGGGGAGACGAGCAGTACTTC

j_call: TRBJ2-2
d_call: TRBD1
clone_size: NA
v_call: TRBV5-5
cdr3_aa: CASSPSPRGRGELFF
cdr3_nt: TGTGCCAGCAGCCCGTCCCCCAGGGGGCGGGGGGAGCTGTTTTTT

j_call: TRBJ2-3
d_call: TRBD2
clone_size: NA
v_call: TRBV5-1
cdr3_aa: CASSFTSGSNTDTQYF
cdr3_nt: TGCGCCAGCAGCTTCACTAGCGGGAGTAACACAGATACGCAGTATTTT

j_call: TRBJ2-1
d_call: TRBD1
clone_size: NA
v_call: TRBV27
cdr3_aa: CASTRDRASSYNEQFF
cdr3_nt: TGTGCCAGCACCCGGGACAGGGCAAGCTCCTACAATGAGCAGTTCTTC

j_call: TRBJ2-1
d_call: NA
clone_size: NA
v_call: TRBV5-1
cdr3_aa: CASSLSPSNDEQFF
cdr3_nt: TGCGCCAGCAGCTTGAGCCCCAGTAACGATGAGCAGTTCTTC

j_call: TRBJ2-3
d_call: NA
clone_size: NA
v_call: TRBV4-1
cdr3_aa: CASSQEHGGLGTDTQYF
cdr3_nt: TGCGCCAGCAGCCAAGAACACGGGGGGCTGGGCACAGATACGCAGTATTTT

j_call: TRBJ2-1
d_call: NA
clone_size: many
v_call: TRBV12-3/TRBV12-4
cdr3_aa: CASSPAGEQFF
cdr3_nt: TGTGCCAGCAGCCCTGCTGGTGAGCAGTTCTTC

j_call: TRBJ2-5
d_call: NA
clone_size: NA
v_call: TRBV24-1
cdr3_aa: CATRGGGETQYF
cdr3_nt: TGTGCCACCAGAGGAGGGGGAGAGACCCAGTACTTC

j_call: TRBJ2-7
d_call: TRBD1
clone_size: few
v_call: TRBV4-1
cdr3_aa: CASSMPRGLEQYF
cdr3_nt: TGCGCCAGCAGCATGCCCAGGGGGCTCGAGCAGTACTTC

j_call: TRBJ1-5
d_call: NA
clone_size: many
v_call: TRBV4-1
cdr3_aa: CASSQGNRAYSNQPQHF
cdr3_nt: TGCGCCAGCAGCCAAGGGAACAGGGCGTATAGCAATCAGCCCCAGCATTTT

j_call: TRBJ2-2
d_call: NA
clone_size: few
v_call: TRBV19
cdr3_aa: CASSIFPGHSLNTGELFF
cdr3_nt: TGTGCCAGTAGTATCTTTCCGGGACATAGCTTGAACACCGGGGAGCTGTTTTTT

j_call: TRBJ2-1
d_call: TRBD2
clone_size: NA
v_call: TRBV5-6
cdr3_aa: CASSLGLASGRHDEQFF
cdr3_nt: TGTGCCAGCAGCTTGGGGTTGGCTAGCGGGAGACACGATGAGCAGTTCTTC

j_call: TRBJ2-1
d_call: NA
clone_size: few
v_call: TRBV5-1
cdr3_aa: CASTPRGLVNEQFF
cdr3_nt: TGCGCCAGCACCCCCAGGGGCCTAGTAAATGAGCAGTTCTTC

j_call: TRBJ2-2
d_call: NA
clone_size: NA
v_call: TRBV5-1
cdr3_aa: CASSLEVTPSGELFF
cdr3_nt: TGCGCCAGCAGCTTGGAGGTCACTCCCTCCGGGGAGCTGTTTTTT

j_call: TRBJ2-2
d_call: NA
clone_size: NA
v_call: TRBV6-5
cdr3_aa: CASSYSEKTGELFF
cdr3_nt: TGTGCCAGCAGTTACTCGGAAAAAACCGGGGAGCTGTTTTTT

j_call: TRBJ2-7
d_call: NA
clone_size: few
v_call: TRBV4-1
cdr3_aa: CASSQIRSKQYF
cdr3_nt: TGCGCCAGCAGCCAAATTCGGTCGAAGCAGTACTTC

j_call: TRBJ2-7
d_call: NA
clone_size: few
v_call: TRBV20-1
cdr3_aa: CSARESQGIYEQYF
cdr3_nt: TGCAGTGCTAGAGAATCGCAGGGTATCTACGAGCAGTACTTC

j_call: TRBJ2-7
d_call: NA
clone_size: NA
v_call: TRBV7-6
cdr3_aa: CASSLVPQGWEQYF
cdr3_nt: TGTGCCAGCAGCTTAGTGCCGCAGGGGTGGGAGCAGTACTTC

j_call: TRBJ2-7
d_call: TRBD1
clone_size: NA
v_call: TRBV28
cdr3_aa: CASSLSARGLYEQYF
cdr3_nt: TGTGCCAGCAGTTTATCGGCCAGGGGGCTCTACGAGCAGTACTTC

j_call: TRBJ2-4
d_call: NA
clone_size: NA
v_call: TRBV12-3/TRBV12-4
cdr3_aa: CASSFRGTDIQYF
cdr3_nt: TGTGCCAGCAGTTTCCGAGGGACGGACATTCAGTACTTC

j_call: TRBJ2-2
d_call: TRBD1
clone_size: NA
v_call: TRBV3-1
cdr3_aa: CASSHQATGSTGELFF
cdr3_nt: TGTGCCAGCAGCCATCAAGCGACAGGGAGTACCGGGGAGCTGTTTTTT